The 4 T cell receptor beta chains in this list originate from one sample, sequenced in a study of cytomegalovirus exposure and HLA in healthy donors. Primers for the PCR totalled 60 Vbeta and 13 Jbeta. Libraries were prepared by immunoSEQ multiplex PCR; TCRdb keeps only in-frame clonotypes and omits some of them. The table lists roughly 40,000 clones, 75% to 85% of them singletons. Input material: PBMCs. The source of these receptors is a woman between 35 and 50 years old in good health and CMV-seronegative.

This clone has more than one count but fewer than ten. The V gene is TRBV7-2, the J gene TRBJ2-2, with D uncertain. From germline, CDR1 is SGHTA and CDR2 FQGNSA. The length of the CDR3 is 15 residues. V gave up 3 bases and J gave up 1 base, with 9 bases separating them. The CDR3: CASSLWQVNTGELFF. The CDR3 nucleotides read TGTGCCAGCAGCTTGTGGCAGGTGAACACCGGGGAGCTGTTTTTT.

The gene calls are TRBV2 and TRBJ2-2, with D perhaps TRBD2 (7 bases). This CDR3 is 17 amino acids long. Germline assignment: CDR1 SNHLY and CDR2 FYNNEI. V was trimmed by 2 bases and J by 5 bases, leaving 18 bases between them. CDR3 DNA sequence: TGTGCCAGCAGTGAATACGGGGGGCGAGGTAAAACCGGGGAGCTGTTTTTT. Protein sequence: CASSEYGGRGKTGELFF.

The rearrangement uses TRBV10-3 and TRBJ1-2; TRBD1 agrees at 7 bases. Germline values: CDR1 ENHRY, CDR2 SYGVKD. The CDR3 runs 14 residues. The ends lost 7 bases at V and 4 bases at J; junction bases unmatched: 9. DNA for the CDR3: TGTGCCATCAATAGACAGGGTTTAACCTATGGCTACACCTTC. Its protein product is CAINRQGLTYGYTF.

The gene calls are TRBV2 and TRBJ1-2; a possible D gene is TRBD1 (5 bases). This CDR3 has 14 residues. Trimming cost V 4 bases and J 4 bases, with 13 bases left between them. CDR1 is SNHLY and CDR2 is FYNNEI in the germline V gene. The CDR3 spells CASSGVGQGYGYTF. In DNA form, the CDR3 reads TGTGCCAGCAGTGGAGTAGGGCAGGGCTATGGCTACACCTTC.